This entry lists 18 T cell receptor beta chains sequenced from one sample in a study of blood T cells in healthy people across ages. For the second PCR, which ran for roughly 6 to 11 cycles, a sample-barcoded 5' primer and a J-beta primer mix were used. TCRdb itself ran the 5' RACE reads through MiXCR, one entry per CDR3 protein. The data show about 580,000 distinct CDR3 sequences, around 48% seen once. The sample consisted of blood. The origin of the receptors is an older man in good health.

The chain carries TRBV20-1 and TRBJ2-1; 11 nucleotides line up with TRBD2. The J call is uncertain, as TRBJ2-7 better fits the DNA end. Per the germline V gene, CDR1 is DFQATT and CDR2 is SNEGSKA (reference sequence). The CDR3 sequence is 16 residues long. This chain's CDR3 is CSARKVGLAAKGEQYF. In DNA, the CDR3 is TGCAGTGCTAGGAAGGTGGGACTAGCGGCAAAGGGGGAGCAGTACTTC.

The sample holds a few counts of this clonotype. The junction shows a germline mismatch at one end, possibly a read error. The DNA for the CDR3 is TGTGCCGGCAGTTATACAGGGGGCTTGAGCAATCAGCCCCAGCATTTT. Translating gives CAGSYTGGLSNQPQHF. This chain joins TRBV6-6 and TRBJ1-5; 9 nucleotides align to TRBD1. Germline V gene lookup returns CDR1 MNHNY and CDR2 SVGAGI (reference sequence). CDR3 length equals 16 residues.

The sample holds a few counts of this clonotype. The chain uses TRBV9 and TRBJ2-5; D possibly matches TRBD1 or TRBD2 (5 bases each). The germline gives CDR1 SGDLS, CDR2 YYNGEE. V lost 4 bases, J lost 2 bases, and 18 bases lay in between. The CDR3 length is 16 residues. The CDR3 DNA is TGTGCCAGCAGCCTTGGCCCAGGGACGGATCAAGAGACCCAGTACTTC. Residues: CASSLGPGTDQETQYF.

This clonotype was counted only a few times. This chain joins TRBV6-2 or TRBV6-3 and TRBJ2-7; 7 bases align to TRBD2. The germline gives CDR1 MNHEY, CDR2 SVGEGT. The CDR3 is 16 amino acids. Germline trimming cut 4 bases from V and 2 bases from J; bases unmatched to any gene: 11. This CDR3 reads CASSSLGERGPYEQYF. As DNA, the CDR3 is TGTGCCAGCAGTTCCCTGGGGGAGCGGGGACCCTACGAGCAGTACTTC.

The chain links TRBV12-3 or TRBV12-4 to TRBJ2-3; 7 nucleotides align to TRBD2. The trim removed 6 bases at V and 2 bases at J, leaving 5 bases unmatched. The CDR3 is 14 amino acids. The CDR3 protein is CASRVSGTTDTQYF. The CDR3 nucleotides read TGTGCCAGCAGGGTCAGCGGGACCACAGATACGCAGTATTTT.

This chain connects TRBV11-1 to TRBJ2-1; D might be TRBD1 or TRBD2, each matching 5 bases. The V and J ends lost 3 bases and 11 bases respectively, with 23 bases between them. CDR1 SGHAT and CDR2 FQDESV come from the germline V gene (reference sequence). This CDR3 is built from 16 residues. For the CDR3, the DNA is TGTGCCAGCAGCTTCACCGGGACGGGAAACTTATGGAAGCAGTTCTTC. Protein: CASSFTGTGNLWKQFF.

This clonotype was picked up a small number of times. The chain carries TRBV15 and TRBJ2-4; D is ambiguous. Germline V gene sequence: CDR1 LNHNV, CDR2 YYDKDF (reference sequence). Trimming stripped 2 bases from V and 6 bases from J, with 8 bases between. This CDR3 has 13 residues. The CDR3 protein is CATSRLLGNIQYF. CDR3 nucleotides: TGTGCCACCAGCAGACTTCTTGGAAACATTCAGTACTTC.

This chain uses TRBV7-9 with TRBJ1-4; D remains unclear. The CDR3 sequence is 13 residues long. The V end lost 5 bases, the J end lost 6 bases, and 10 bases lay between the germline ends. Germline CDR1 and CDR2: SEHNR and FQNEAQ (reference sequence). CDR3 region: CASSNRRHEKLFF. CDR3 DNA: TGTGCCAGCAGCAACCGACGGCATGAAAAACTGTTTTTT.

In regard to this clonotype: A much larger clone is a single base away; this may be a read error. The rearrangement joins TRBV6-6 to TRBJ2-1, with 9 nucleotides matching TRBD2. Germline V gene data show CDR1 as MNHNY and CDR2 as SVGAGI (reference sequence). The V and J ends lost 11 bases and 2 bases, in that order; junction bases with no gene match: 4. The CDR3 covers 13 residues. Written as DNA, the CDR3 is TGTGCCGCCTCTAGCGGGGCCTACAATGAGCAGTTCTTC. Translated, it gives CAASSGAYNEQFF.

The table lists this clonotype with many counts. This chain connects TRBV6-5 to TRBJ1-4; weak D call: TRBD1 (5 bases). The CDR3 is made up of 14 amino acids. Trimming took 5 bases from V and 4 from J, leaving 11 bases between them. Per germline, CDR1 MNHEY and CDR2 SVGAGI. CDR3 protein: CASSPGHLNEKLFF. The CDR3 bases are TGTGCCAGCAGTCCTGGACACCTTAATGAAAAACTGTTTTTT.

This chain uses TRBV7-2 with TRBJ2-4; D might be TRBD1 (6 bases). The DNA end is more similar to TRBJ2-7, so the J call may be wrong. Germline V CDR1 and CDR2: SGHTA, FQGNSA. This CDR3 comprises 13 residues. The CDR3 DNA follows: TGTGCCAGCAGCTTGGGACAAGAGGGCGAGCAGTACTTC. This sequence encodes CASSLGQEGEQYF.

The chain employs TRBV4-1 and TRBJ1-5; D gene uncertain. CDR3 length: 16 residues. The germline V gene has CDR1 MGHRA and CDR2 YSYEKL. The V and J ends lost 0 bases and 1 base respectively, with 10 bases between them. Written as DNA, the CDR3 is TGCGCCAGCAGCCAAGAATGGGTCGGGAGCAATCAGCCCCAGCATTTT. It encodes CASSQEWVGSNQPQHF.

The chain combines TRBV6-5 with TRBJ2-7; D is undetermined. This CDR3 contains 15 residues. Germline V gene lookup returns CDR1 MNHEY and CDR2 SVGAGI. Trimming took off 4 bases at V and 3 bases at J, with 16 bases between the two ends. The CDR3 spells CASSSAGLSVYEQYF. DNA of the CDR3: TGTGCCAGCAGTTCAGCAGGCCTATCGGTCTACGAGCAGTACTTC.

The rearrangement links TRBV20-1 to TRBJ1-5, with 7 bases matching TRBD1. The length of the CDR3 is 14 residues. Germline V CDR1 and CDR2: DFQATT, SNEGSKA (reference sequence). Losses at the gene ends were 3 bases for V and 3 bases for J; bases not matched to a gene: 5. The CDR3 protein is CSARDRIVNQPQHF. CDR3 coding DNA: TGCAGTGCTAGGGACAGGATTGTCAATCAGCCCCAGCATTTT.

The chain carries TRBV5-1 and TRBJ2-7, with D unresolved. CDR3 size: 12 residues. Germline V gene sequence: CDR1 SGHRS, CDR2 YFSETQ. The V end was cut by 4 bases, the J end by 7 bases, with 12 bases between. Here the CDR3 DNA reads TGCGCCAGCAGCGGCTACTTCGGGGAGCAGTACTTC. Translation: CASSGYFGEQYF. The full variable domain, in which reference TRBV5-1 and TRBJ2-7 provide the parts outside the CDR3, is KAGVTQTPRYLIKTRGQQVTLSCSPISGHRSVSWYQQTPGQGLQFLFEYFSETQRNKGNFPGRFSGRQFSNSRSEMNVSTLELGDSALYLCASSGYFGEQYFGPGTRLTVT.

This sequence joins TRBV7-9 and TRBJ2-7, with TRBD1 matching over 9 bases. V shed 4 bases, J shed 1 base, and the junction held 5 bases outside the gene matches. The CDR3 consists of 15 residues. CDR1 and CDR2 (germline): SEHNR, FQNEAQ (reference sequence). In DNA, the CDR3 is TGTGCCAGCAGCTCCGGGGACAGGGCATCCTACGAGCAGTACTTC. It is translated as CASSSGDRASYEQYF.

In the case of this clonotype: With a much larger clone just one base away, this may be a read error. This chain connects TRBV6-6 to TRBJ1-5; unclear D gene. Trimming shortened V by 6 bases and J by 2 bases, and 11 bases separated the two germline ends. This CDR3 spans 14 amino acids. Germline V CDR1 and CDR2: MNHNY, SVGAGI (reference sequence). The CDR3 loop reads CASRYDGGNQPQHF. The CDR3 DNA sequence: TGTGCCAGCAGGTACGATGGGGGCAATCAGCCCCAGCATTTT.

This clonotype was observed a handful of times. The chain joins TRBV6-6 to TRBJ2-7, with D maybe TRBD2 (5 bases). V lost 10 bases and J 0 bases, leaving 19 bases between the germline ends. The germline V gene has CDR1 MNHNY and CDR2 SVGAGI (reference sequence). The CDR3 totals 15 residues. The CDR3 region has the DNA TGTGCCACCCAGCGGACGGTTGGCAGCTCCTACGAGCAGTACTTC. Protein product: CATQRTVGSSYEQYF.